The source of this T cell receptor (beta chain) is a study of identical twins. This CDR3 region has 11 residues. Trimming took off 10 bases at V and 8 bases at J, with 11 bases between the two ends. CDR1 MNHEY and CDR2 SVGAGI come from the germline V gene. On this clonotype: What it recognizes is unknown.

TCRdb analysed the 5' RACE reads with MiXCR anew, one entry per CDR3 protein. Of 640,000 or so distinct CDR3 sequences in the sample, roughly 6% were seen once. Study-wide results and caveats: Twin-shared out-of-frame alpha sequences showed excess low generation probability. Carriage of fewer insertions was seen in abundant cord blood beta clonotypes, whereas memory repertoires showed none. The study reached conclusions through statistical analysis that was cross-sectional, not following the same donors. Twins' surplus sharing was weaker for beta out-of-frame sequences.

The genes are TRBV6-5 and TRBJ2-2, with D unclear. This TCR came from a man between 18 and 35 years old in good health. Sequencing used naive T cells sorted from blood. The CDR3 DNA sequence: TGTGCCACCGCGATTAGGGGGGAGCTGTTTTTT. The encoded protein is CATAIRGELFF.